The 4 T cell receptor beta chains below all came from one sample that was sequenced in a study of T cell responses to AZD1222 COVID-19 vaccine. Generated by immunoSEQ multiplex PCR, the TCRdb table keeps only in-frame clones and is missing some. The table shows around 120,000 clones, with over 85% occurring only once. Material: peripheral blood, obtained on day 0 of AZD1222 vaccination. The receptors derive from an adult in good health.

V gene TRBV6-5 combines with J gene TRBJ2-2; D remains unclear. Trimming removed 2 bases from V and 1 base from J, with 8 bases in between. Germline values: CDR1 MNHEY, CDR2 SVGAGI. CDR3 length: 15 residues. The chain's CDR3 is CASSYDTRNTGELFF. Written as DNA, the CDR3 is TGTGCCAGCAGTTACGATACAAGGAACACCGGGGAGCTGTTTTTT.

V is TRBV18 and J is TRBJ2-7, with TRBD1 matching over 9 bases. Germline V gene data show CDR1 as KGHSH and CDR2 as LQKENI. This CDR3 has 16 residues. With V trimmed by 6 bases and J by 6 bases, 15 bases remained unmatched. The CDR3 nucleotides are TGTGCCAGCTCCCAACTTAAGCCAGGGACAGGGTCCGAGCAGTACTTC. Its protein is CASSQLKPGTGSEQYF.

This clone was counted a single time. This chain joins TRBV7-8 and TRBJ1-6; 10 positions match TRBD1. J lost 3 bases, V lost 2 bases, and 7 bases had no gene match. The CDR3 is 18 residues long. The V gene's germline CDR1 is SGHVS and CDR2 FQNEAQ. The CDR3, as DNA: TGTGCCAGCAGCTTAACCGGGACAGGGGCACTCTATAATTCACCCCTCCACTTT. Translation gives CASSLTGTGALYNSPLHF.

The CDR3, as DNA: TGTGCCAGCACGGACAGGGGGCAAGGCGGCTATGGCTACACCTTC. It yields the protein CASTDRGQGGYGYTF. The chain couples TRBV2 to TRBJ1-2; 11 bases align to TRBD1. The germline CDR1 and CDR2 sequences are SNHLY and FYNNEI. V trimming: 7 bases; J trimming: 4 bases; junction bases outside the gene matches: 8. The CDR3 contains 15 residues.